These 19 T cell receptor beta chains share one sample of origin, sequenced in a study of T-cell reconstitution after alpha-beta-depleted transplantation in children. Library preparation (for TCRbeta) was performed with unique molecular identifiers. TCRdb redid the calling of the PCR reads with MiXCR, one entry per CDR3 protein. The top ten clones hold about 10% of a sample with about 310,000 distinct CDR3 sequences, about a quarter of them seen once. Specimen: PBMCs, mostly from graft donor cells, collected 180 days after TCRalphabeta/CD19-depleted stem cell transplant. All receptors derive from a male patient younger than 18 who had a stem cell transplant for acute lymphoblastic leukemia, so the T cells may come from the graft donor.

This clonotype occurred a few times. This chain connects TRBV5-1 to TRBJ2-7; tentative D call: TRBD2 (5 bases). Germline assignment: CDR1 SGHRS and CDR2 YFSETQ. V lost 0 bases, J lost 6 bases, and 10 bases lay in between. The CDR3 loop spans 13 amino acids. The CDR3 nucleotides read TGCGCCAGCAGCTTGGAGTCTAGCCTCGAGCAGTACTTC. Protein product: CASSLESSLEQYF.

The genes are TRBV6-5 and TRBJ1-1, with a tentative D call TRBD1 (5 bases). Germline V CDR1 and CDR2: MNHEY, SVGAGI. The CDR3 length is 15 residues. With 0 bases removed from V and 5 bases from J, the gap between germline ends came to 13 bases. The CDR3 bases are TGTGCCAGCAGTTACTCAAGGGGATTTGGGACTGAAGCTTTCTTT. Translation gives CASSYSRGFGTEAFF.

This clonotype was observed a few times. The CDR3 nucleotides are TGTGCCAGCAGCGCCGGGACAGGGATGAACACTGAAGCTTTCTTT. As protein: CASSAGTGMNTEAFF. V is TRBV5-8 and J is TRBJ1-1, with 9 bases matching TRBD1. Germline assignment: CDR1 SGHTS and CDR2 YDEGEE. V lost 4 bases to trimming and J lost 0 bases; unmatched junction nucleotides: 4. This CDR3 has 15 amino acids. Drawing the rest from reference TRBV5-8 and TRBJ1-1, the complete variable domain is EAGVTQSPTHLIKTRGQQATLRCSPISGHTSVYWYQQALGLGLQFLLWYDEGEERNRGNFPPRFSGRQFPNYSSELNVNALELEDSALYLCASSAGTGMNTEAFFGQGTRLTVV.

This CDR3 is CASSFRMGGGGDTQYF. CDR3 DNA: TGTGCCAGCAGTTTCAGGATGGGGGGCGGAGGGGATACGCAGTATTTT. The chain uses TRBV12-3 or TRBV12-4 and TRBJ2-3, with D perhaps matching TRBD1 or TRBD2 (6 bases each). V was cut by 3 bases and J by 6 bases, with 19 bases left in between. This CDR3 comprises 16 residues.

This clonotype was seen more than once but under ten times. The V call is TRBV9, the J call TRBJ2-1, with TRBD2 matching 14 bases. The CDR3 totals 16 residues. CDR1 is SGDLS, CDR2 YYNGEE, per germline. The J segment lost 7 bases and the V segment lost 3 bases, leaving 6 bases of the junction unmatched. CDR3 DNA: TGTGCCAGCAGCGGGGGACTAGCGGGAGTACTAAATGAGCAGTTCTTC. It is translated as CASSGGLAGVLNEQFF.

This rearrangement joins TRBV20-1 to TRBJ2-3; TRBD2 matches at 8 bases. The CDR3 totals 14 residues. Looked up from germline, CDR1 is DFQATT and CDR2 is SNEGSKA (reference sequence). CDR3 sequence (DNA): TGCAACCATCAACTAGCGGCTAGCACAGATACGCAGTATTTT. Translated: CNHQLAASTDTQYF.

In this sample, this clonotype turned up many times. The chain has TRBV20-1 and TRBJ1-6, with D perhaps TRBD1 (6 bases). CDR1 is DFQATT, CDR2 SNEGSKA, per germline (reference sequence). V was clipped by 5 bases and J by 11 bases, with 16 bases between them. The CDR3 is 13 residues long. Written as DNA, the CDR3 is TGCAGTGCTGAGGACAGCCAAGGGGCACCCCTCCACTTT. It specifies CSAEDSQGAPLHF.

This clonotype appeared a few times. This sequence joins TRBV28 and TRBJ1-2, with a possible D match to TRBD1 (5 bases). V gave up 6 bases and J gave up 2 bases, with 16 bases separating them. The length of the CDR3 is 15 residues. Per germline, CDR1 MDHEN and CDR2 SYDVKM. CDR3: CASSPPRGINYGYTF. CDR3 nucleotide sequence: TGTGCCAGCAGCCCTCCCCGGGGGATCAACTATGGCTACACCTTC.

The chain combines TRBV19 with TRBJ2-5; TRBD1 or TRBD2 may be the D gene (5 bases each). Germline V gene lookup returns CDR1 LNHDA and CDR2 SQIVND (reference sequence). The V and J ends lost 6 bases and 5 bases respectively, with 13 bases between them. The CDR3 is made up of 13 amino acids. CDR3 sequence: CASSPEGWETQYF. CDR3 in DNA: TGTGCCAGTAGCCCAGAGGGGTGGGAGACCCAGTACTTC.

This clonotype is a singleton in its sample. This chain uses TRBV10-3 with TRBJ1-2; TRBD1 is a possible D gene (5 bases). The CDR3 sequence is 12 residues long. Trimming stripped 10 bases from V and 4 bases from J, with 13 bases between. Looked up from germline, CDR1 is ENHRY and CDR2 is SYGVKD. DNA of the CDR3: TGTGCCACCTCGACAGATTCCTATGGCTACACCTTC. Amino acids: CATSTDSYGYTF.

The table lists this clonotype with a few counts. V and J are TRBV4-2 and TRBJ2-3; D may be TRBD2 (6 bases). The ends were cut back, 0 bases at V and 6 bases at J, with 10 bases in the middle. The germline CDR1 and CDR2 sequences are LGHNA and YNFKEQ. CDR3 length equals 14 residues. CDR3 bases: TGTGCCAGCAGCCAAGATCAAGGGAGGGATACGCAGTATTTT. It specifies CASSQDQGRDTQYF.

The DNA for the CDR3 is TGTGCCAGCAGTTCGACGAGCGGGGGTTGCAATGAGCAGTTCTTC. This codes for CASSSTSGGCNEQFF. The genes are TRBV6-5 and TRBJ2-1; TRBD2 agrees at 8 bases. CDR1 is MNHEY, CDR2 SVGAGI, per germline. The CDR3 covers 15 residues. The V and J ends lost 4 bases and 6 bases, in that order; junction bases with no gene match: 8.

The chain is built from TRBV7-9 and TRBJ2-7; D may be TRBD1 or TRBD2 (6 bases each). Germline CDR1 SEHNR, CDR2 FQNEAQ (reference sequence). The V gene lost 5 bases and the J gene lost 2 bases, with 16 bases spanning the gap. There are 15 residues in the CDR3. CDR3 sequence (DNA): TGTGCCAGCAGCCCCGGGACACAGCGGGCCTACGAGCAGTACTTC. It specifies CASSPGTQRAYEQYF.

The chain couples TRBV7-3 to TRBJ2-3; D is perhaps TRBD2 (5 bases). Germline V CDR1 and CDR2: SGHTA, FQGTGA. The ends were cut back, 3 bases at V and 0 bases at J, with 10 bases in the middle. CDR3 size: 15 residues. CDR3 sequence: CASSFSGFSTDTQYF. CDR3 sequence (DNA): TGTGCCAGCAGCTTCAGCGGATTTAGCACAGATACGCAGTATTTT. Looking up the rest from reference TRBV7-3 and TRBJ2-3 gives the full variable domain: GAGVSQTPSNKVTEKGKYVELRCDPISGHTALYWYRQSLGQGPEFLIYFQGTGAADDSGLPNDRFFAVRPEGSVSTLKIQRTERGDSAVYLCASSFSGFSTDTQYFGPGTRLTVL.

Only a few counts were recorded for this clonotype. V is TRBV11-2 and J is TRBJ1-4, with D tentatively TRBD1 (5 bases). Trimming took 1 base from V and 4 from J, leaving 13 bases between them. The length of the CDR3 is 16 residues. In germline, CDR1 is SGHAT, CDR2 FQNNGV. CDR3 region: CASSLVGGEFNEKLFF. CDR3 nucleotides: TGTGCCAGCAGCTTAGTGGGGGGGGAGTTTAATGAAAAACTGTTTTTT. The variable domain in full, completed from reference TRBV11-2 and TRBJ1-4, reads EAGVAQSPRYKIIEKRQSVAFWCNPISGHATLYWYQQILGQGPKLLIQFQNNGVVDDSQLPKDRFSAERLKGVDSTLKIQPAKLEDSAVYLCASSLVGGEFNEKLFFGSGTQLSVL.

The chain couples TRBV7-9 to TRBJ2-1; TRBD1 or TRBD2 may be the D gene (5 bases each). Germline CDR1 is SEHNR and CDR2 is FQNEAQ (reference sequence). V was cut by 1 base and J by 7 bases, with 17 bases left in between. There are 16 residues in the CDR3. CDR3 in amino acids: CASSLVRGPPGNEQFF. For the CDR3, the DNA is TGTGCCAGCAGCTTAGTAAGGGGACCCCCTGGGAATGAGCAGTTCTTC. The variable domain in full, with the rest retrieved from reference TRBV7-9 and TRBJ2-1, is DTGVSQNPRHKITKRGQNVTFRCDPISEHNRLYWYRQTLGQGPEFLTYFQNEAQLEKSRLLSDRFSAERPKGSFSTLEIQRTEQGDSAMYLCASSLVRGPPGNEQFFGPGTRLTVL.

V gene TRBV9 combines with J gene TRBJ2-3; D is unresolved. CDR3 size: 17 residues. The germline V gene encodes CDR1 SGDLS and CDR2 YYNGEE. The V end lost 0 bases, the J end lost 4 bases, and 18 bases lay between the germline ends. CDR3 DNA: TGTGCCAGCAGCGTAGGCGTAAACCCGAGTTCTGCAGATACGCAGTATTTT. Protein product: CASSVGVNPSSADTQYF.

This clonotype was found a few times. This chain connects TRBV5-1 to TRBJ2-1; 7 bases agree with TRBD2. CDR3 length: 15 residues. V lost 1 base and J lost 4; bases outside the gene matches: 5. Germline assignment: CDR1 SGHRS and CDR2 YFSETQ. DNA for the CDR3: TGCGCCAGCAGCTTGATTGAGCGGGGATACAATGAGCAGTTCTTC. Amino acids: CASSLIERGYNEQFF.

The chain combines TRBV5-1 with TRBJ2-3; D might be TRBD1 or TRBD2, each matching 5 bases. The CDR3 is 16 amino acids. The V gene's germline CDR1 is SGHRS and CDR2 YFSETQ. The V gene lost 0 bases and the J gene lost 5 bases, with 16 bases spanning the gap. The CDR3 loop is CASSLDKGPPGDTQYF. The CDR3 DNA sequence: TGCGCCAGCAGCTTGGATAAGGGACCGCCAGGAGATACGCAGTATTTT. Based on the CDR3 plus reference TRBV5-1 and TRBJ2-3, the full variable domain is KAGVTQTPRYLIKTRGQQVTLSCSPISGHRSVSWYQQTPGQGLQFLFEYFSETQRNKGNFPGRFSGRQFSNSRSEMNVSTLELGDSALYLCASSLDKGPPGDTQYFGPGTRLTVL.